This T cell receptor beta chain came from a study of cytomegalovirus exposure and HLA in healthy donors. Study-level findings and limits: In vitro checks showed that three CMV-associated chains really do target CMV antigens. A link between a missense DCLRE1C variant and TCR beta V- and J-gene trimming emerged from a later analysis. Being productive about 90% or about 30% of the time was typical of most TCR beta V segments in an earlier analysis.

The CDR3 is 14 residues long. Germline V gene lookup returns CDR1 SGHAT and CDR2 FQNNGV. Trimming pared 1 base from V and 7 bases from J, leaving 11 bases between. It was with 60 Vbeta and 13 Jbeta primers that the PCR ran. Using immunoSEQ multiplex PCR, the repertoire was profiled, and TCRdb retains in-frame clones only, with some absent. The sample records some 90,000 clones, 60% to 80% being singletons. As regards this clone: The antigen is undetermined.

Donors in the study were healthy people who gave bone marrow. The source is a woman between 50 and 59 years old in good health and CMV-seropositive. Sequenced material: PBMCs. V gene TRBV11-2 combines with J gene TRBJ1-5; D is undetermined. The CDR3 loop is CASSLAGGKQPQHF. CDR3 DNA: TGTGCCAGCAGCTTAGCAGGAGGGAAGCAGCCCCAGCATTTT.